This T cell receptor (beta chain) was identified during a study of T cells in Graves' hyperthyroidism and ophthalmopathy. Per the germline V gene, CDR1 is DFQATT and CDR2 is SNEGSKA (reference sequence). V was clipped by 0 bases and J by 2 bases; unmatched bases: 4. This CDR3 comprises 16 residues. The source material, RNA transcripts, was used to amplify TCR beta CDR3 regions. First-round RT-PCR targeting the TCR CDR3 was performed with the HTBI primer set. TCRdb analysed the multiplex PCR reads with MiXCR anew, one entry per CDR3 protein. The sample holds over 500,000 distinct CDR3 sequences, around 15% seen once. This clonotype was seen many times.

What was sequenced was blood. The TCR was taken from a woman aged 40-49 years with Graves' hyperthyroidism. This chain joins TRBV20-1 and TRBJ2-2; 9 bases fit TRBD1. The CDR3 nucleotides are TGCAGTGCTAGAGAACCGGGACAGGGTAACACCGGGGAGCTGTTTTTT. Protein: CSAREPGQGNTGELFF.